This T cell receptor beta chain was captured by sequencing in a study of T cells after yellow fever vaccination. TCRdb reprocessed the 5' RACE reads with MiXCR, giving one entry per CDR3 protein. Among approximately 580,000 distinct CDR3 sequences, about a sixth were seen once, and the ten largest hold around a sixth. V was pared by 5 bases and J by 9 bases, with 11 bases between. Germline CDR1 and CDR2: MNHEY and SVGEGT. The CDR3 length is 12 residues. Only a few counts were recorded for this clonotype. Specimen: PBMCs, collected 4 to 5 days after the first yellow fever vaccination. The sequence came from a man between 18 and 35 years old who received the YFV17D yellow fever vaccine. This chain links TRBV6-2 or TRBV6-3 with TRBJ2-4; D call uncertain. The CDR3 is CASSLEFSIQYF. CDR3 nucleotide sequence: TGTGCCAGCAGTCTGGAGTTCAGCATTCAGTACTTC.